Listed here are 8 T cell receptor beta chains from one sample, sequenced in a study of control samples from healthy donors and cancer patients. Assay: immunoSEQ multiplex PCR; the TCRdb copy retains only in-frame clones and omits some. The repertoire includes approximately 150,000 clones, roughly nine tenths of them detected once, and 6% to 9% sits in the top ten. Sequenced: blood. The source is a man aged 18 to 29 in good health.

V usage is TRBV5-4 and J usage is TRBJ2-1; 9 nucleotides match TRBD1. The CDR3 spans 14 residues. CDR1 is SGHNT and CDR2 is YYREEE in the germline V gene (reference sequence). V shed 4 bases, J shed 9 bases, and the junction held 8 bases outside the gene matches. DNA for the CDR3: TGTGCCAGCAGCCCCCGGGACAGGGTGAGTGAGCAGTTCTTC. Translation: CASSPRDRVSEQFF.

The V gene is TRBV3-1 (or the pseudogene TRBV3-2), the J gene TRBJ2-5; D remains unclear. Trimming removed 0 bases at V and 7 bases at J, with 15 bases between. Per the germline V gene, CDR1 is LGHDT and CDR2 is YNNKEL (reference sequence). CDR3 length: 15 amino acids. The CDR3 DNA sequence: TGTGCCAGCAGCCAAGATGGGCCCCTCCTCCGGACCCAGTACTTC. Its protein product is CASSQDGPLLRTQYF.

The chain couples TRBV7-2 to TRBJ2-3, with D perhaps TRBD2 (5 bases). V shed 2 bases and J shed 4 bases, with 13 bases lying between them. CDR1 SGHTA and CDR2 FQGNSA come from the germline V gene. CDR3 length: 15 residues. CDR3 DNA: TGTGCCAGCAGCTTAAAGGCTAGCAGGTCAGATACGCAGTATTTT. Encoded protein: CASSLKASRSDTQYF.

V is TRBV7-3 and J is TRBJ2-3; no definite D call. CDR3 length: 13 amino acids. V lost 6 bases, J lost 5 bases, and 12 bases lay in between. CDR1 SGHTA and CDR2 FQGTGA come from the germline V gene. The CDR3 region is CASRLTPRDTQYF. As DNA, the CDR3 is TGTGCCAGCAGGCTTACCCCTCGAGATACGCAGTATTTT.

This chain uses TRBV7-3 with TRBJ2-3; 10 nucleotides line up with TRBD1. Per the germline V gene, CDR1 is SGHTA and CDR2 is FQGTGA. The CDR3 loop spans 17 amino acids. Unmatched junction bases numbered 9, after V lost 5 bases and J lost 1 base. The CDR3 is CASSPRPGTGGTDTQYF. CDR3 DNA sequence: TGTGCCAGCAGCCCCAGACCCGGGACAGGGGGCACAGATACGCAGTATTTT.

The chain is built from TRBV30 and TRBJ2-3; 9 bases align to TRBD2. The CDR3 length is 15 residues. V dropped 0 bases and J dropped 4; count of bases not matched to a gene: 5. Looked up from germline, CDR1 is GTSNPN and CDR2 is SVGIG (reference sequence). In DNA, the CDR3 is TGTGCCTGGAGTGTAGGAGCGGGGGGCCCAGATACGCAGTATTTT. It yields the protein CAWSVGAGGPDTQYF.

This clone has a single count. The chain recombines TRBV4-1 with TRBJ2-7, with TRBD2 identical over 7 bases. CDR3 length: 15 residues. With 4 bases clipped from V and 1 base from J, the junction kept 7 bases outside the gene matches. Per germline, CDR1 MGHRA and CDR2 YSYEKL. The CDR3 sequence: CASSPSRGGSYEQYF. CDR3 sequence (DNA): TGCGCCAGCAGCCCTAGCCGCGGGGGATCCTACGAGCAGTACTTC.

This clone was seen a single time. The V and J genes are TRBV12-3 or TRBV12-4 and TRBJ2-5; maybe TRBD1 (5 bases). The CDR3 loop spans 13 amino acids. The V end lost 6 bases, the J end lost 2 bases, and 10 bases lay between the germline ends. Here the CDR3 DNA reads TGTGCCAGCAGCCCGACAGTACAAGAGACCCAGTACTTC. It translates to CASSPTVQETQYF.